The present entry profiles one T cell receptor (beta chain) with its context. Its antigen remains undetermined. Qualities for individual bases were not recorded, and no much larger clone is one base off. Looking up the germline V gene yields CDR1 MGHRA and CDR2 YSYEKL. Including the terminal cysteine and phenylalanine, the CDR3 comprises 16 residues. Only CDR3 DNA is held: 48 bases, read in frame from base 1. The junction shows trimming of 4 bases on V and 0 bases on J, and the gene matches do not reach 4 bases of it. Libraries were built with the immunoSEQ multiplex PCR assay. Held by TCRdb, this immuneACCESS table contains in-frame sequences only and omits some clones. Under half of the omission traces to an unresolved V gene where checked; the cause of the rest is unknown. Recorded for this sample are 45,000 to 55,000 clones; 80% to 90% of them occurred a single time. The ten largest clones take up around 1.2% of the sample.

This entry belongs to a study of T cell changes during pregnancy in multiple sclerosis (dated by TCRdb to about 2019). Regarding the complete study: Changes in the T cell repertoire over the course of pregnancy were examined in this study in women with multiple sclerosis.

This clonotype originated in a female donor with multiple sclerosis, enrolled in a pregnancy study. The V and J segments used are TRBV4-1 and TRBJ2-1, and 9 bases in between align with TRBD2. Here the sequenced sample was CD4+ T cells from peripheral blood mononuclear cells, taken in the second trimester of pregnancy. The CDR3 in this case is CASSPSGALSYNEQFF. The DNA reads TGCGCCAGCAGCCCTAGCGGGGCCCTCTCCTACAATGAGCAGTTCTTC.